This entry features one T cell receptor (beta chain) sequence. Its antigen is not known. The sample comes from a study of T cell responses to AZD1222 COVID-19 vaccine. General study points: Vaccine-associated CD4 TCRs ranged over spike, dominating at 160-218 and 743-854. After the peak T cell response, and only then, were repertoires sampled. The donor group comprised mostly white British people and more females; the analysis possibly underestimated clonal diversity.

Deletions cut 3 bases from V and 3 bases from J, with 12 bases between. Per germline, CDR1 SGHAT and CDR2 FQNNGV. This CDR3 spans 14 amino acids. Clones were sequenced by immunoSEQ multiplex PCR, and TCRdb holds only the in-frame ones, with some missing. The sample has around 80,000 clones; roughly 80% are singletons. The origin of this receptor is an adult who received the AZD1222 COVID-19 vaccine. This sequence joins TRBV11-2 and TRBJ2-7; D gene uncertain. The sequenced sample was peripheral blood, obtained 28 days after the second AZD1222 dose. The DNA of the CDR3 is TGTGCCAGCAGCTTGGCGCCAATTTTCTACGAGCAGTACTTC. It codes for CASSLAPIFYEQYF.